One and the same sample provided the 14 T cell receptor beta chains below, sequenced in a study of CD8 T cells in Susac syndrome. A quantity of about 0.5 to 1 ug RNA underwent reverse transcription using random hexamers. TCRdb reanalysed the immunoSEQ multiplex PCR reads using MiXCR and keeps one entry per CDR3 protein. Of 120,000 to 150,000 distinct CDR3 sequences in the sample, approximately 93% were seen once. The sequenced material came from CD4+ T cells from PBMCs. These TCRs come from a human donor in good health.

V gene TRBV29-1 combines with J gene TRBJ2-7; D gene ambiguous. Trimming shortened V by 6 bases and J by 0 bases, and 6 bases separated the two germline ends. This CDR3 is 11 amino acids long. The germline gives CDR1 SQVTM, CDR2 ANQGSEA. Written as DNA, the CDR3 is TGCAGCGTCGTCCTCTCCTACGAGCAGTACTTC. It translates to CSVVLSYEQYF.

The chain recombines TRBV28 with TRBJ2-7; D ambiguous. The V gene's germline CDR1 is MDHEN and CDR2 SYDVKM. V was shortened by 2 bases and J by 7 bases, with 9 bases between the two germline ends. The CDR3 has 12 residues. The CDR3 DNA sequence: TGTGCCAGCAGTTTAGGGTACGCGGAGCAGTACTTC. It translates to CASSLGYAEQYF.

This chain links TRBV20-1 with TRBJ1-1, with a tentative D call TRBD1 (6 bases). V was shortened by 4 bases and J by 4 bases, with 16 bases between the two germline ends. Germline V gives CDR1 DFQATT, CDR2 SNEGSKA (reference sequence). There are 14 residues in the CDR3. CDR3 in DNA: TGCAGTGCTAACCCTAACAGGGCACCCACTGAAGCTTTCTTT. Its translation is CSANPNRAPTEAFF.

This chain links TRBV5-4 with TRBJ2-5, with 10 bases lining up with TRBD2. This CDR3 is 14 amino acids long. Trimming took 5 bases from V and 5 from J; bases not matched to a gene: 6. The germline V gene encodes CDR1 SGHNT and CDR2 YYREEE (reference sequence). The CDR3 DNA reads TGTGCCAGCAGTTCGGGACTAGCGACGGAGACCCAGTACTTC. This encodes CASSSGLATETQYF.

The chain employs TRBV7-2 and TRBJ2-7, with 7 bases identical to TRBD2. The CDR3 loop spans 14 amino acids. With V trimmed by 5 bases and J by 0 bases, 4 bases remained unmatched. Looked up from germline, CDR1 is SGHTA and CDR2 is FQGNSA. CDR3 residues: CASSLGLTSYEQYF. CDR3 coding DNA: TGTGCCAGCAGCCTGGGACTAACCTCCTACGAGCAGTACTTC. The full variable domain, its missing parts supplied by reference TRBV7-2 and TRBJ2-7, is GAGVSQSPSNKVTEKGKDVELRCDPISGHTALYWYRQSLGQGLEFLIYFQGNSAPDKSGLPSDRFSAERTGGSVSTLTIQRTQQEDSAVYLCASSLGLTSYEQYFGPGTRLTVT.

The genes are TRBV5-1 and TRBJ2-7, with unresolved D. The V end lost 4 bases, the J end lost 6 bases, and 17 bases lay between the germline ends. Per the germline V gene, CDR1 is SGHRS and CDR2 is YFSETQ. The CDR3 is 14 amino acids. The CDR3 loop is CASSPGSTSFEQYF. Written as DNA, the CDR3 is TGCGCCAGCAGCCCCGGATCGACCTCGTTCGAGCAGTACTTC.

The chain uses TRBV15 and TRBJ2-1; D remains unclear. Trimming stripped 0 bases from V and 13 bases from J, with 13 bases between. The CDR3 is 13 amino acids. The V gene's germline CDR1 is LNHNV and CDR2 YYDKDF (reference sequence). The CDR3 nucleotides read TGTGCCACCAGCAGAGATCGGGTGAATGTTCAGTTCTTC. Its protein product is CATSRDRVNVQFF.

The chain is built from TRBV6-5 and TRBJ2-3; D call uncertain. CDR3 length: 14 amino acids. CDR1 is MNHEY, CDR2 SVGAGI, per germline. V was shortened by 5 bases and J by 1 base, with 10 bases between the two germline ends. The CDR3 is CASSEVLGTDTQYF. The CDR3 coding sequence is TGTGCCAGCAGTGAAGTCCTAGGCACAGATACGCAGTATTTT.

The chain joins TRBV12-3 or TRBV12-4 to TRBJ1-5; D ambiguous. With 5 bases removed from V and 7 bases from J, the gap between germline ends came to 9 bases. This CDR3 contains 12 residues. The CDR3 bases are TGTGCCAGCAGTCACCCCGGGCAGCCCCAGCATTTT. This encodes CASSHPGQPQHF.

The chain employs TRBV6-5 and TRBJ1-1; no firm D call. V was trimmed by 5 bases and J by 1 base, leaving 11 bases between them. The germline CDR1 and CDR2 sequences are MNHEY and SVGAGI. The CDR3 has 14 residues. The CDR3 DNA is TGTGCCAGCAGTGGAGGGTTAGGGAACACTGAAGCTTTCTTT. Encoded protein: CASSGGLGNTEAFF.

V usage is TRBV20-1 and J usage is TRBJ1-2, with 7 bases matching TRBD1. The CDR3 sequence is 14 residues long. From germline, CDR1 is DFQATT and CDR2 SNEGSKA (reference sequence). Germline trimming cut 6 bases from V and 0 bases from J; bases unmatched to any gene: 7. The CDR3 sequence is CSAQRGQANYGYTF. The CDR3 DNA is TGCAGTGCACAACGCGGACAGGCTAACTATGGCTACACCTTC.

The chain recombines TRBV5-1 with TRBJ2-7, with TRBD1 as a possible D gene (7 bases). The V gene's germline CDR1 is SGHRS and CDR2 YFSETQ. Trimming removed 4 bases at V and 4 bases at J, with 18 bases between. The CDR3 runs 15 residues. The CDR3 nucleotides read TGCGCCAGCAGCCACACCGCCAGGGGGGAATACGAGCAGTACTTC. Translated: CASSHTARGEYEQYF.

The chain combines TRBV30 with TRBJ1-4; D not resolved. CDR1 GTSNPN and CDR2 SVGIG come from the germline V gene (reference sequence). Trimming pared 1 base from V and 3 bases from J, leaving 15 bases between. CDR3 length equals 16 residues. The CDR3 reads CAWSAVLSSANEKLFF. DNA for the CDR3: TGTGCCTGGAGTGCTGTTTTGAGTTCGGCTAATGAAAAACTGTTTTTT.

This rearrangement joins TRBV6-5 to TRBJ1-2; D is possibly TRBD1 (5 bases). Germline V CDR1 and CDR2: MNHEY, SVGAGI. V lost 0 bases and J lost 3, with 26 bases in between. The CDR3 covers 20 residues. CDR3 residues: CASSYSKNPNPTAPHYGYTF. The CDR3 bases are TGTGCCAGCAGTTACTCCAAGAACCCGAACCCGACAGCCCCTCACTATGGCTACACCTTC.